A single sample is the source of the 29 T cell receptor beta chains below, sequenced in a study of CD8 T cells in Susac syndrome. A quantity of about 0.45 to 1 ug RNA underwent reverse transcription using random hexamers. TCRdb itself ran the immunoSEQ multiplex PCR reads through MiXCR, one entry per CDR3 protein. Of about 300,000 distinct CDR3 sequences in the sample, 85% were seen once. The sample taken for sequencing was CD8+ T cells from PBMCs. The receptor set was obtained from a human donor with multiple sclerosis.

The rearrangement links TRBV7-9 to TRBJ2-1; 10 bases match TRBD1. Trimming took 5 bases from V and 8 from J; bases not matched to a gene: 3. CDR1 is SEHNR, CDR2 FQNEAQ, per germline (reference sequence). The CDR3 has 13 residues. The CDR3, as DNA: TGTGCCAGCAGCAAGGGACAGGGGCATGAGCAGTTCTTC. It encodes CASSKGQGHEQFF.

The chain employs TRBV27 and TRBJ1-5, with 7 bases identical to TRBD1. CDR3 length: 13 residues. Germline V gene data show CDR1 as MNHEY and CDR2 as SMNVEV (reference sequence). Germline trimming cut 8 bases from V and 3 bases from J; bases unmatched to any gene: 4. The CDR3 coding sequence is TGTGCCAGCGGGACAGCAGTCAATCAGCCCCAGCATTTT. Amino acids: CASGTAVNQPQHF.

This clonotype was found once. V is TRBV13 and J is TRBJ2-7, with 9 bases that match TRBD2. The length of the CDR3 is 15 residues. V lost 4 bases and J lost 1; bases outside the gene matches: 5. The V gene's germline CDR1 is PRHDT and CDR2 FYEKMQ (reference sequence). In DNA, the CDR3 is TGTGCCAGCAGCTCGAGACTAGCGGAGTCCTACGAGCAGTACTTC. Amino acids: CASSSRLAESYEQYF.

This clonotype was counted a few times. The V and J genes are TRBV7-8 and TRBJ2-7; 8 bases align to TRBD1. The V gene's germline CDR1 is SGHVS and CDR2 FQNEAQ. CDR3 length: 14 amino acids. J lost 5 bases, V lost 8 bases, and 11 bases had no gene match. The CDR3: CASGYAGTGDEQYF. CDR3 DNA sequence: TGTGCCAGCGGATACGCCGGGACAGGAGACGAGCAGTACTTC.

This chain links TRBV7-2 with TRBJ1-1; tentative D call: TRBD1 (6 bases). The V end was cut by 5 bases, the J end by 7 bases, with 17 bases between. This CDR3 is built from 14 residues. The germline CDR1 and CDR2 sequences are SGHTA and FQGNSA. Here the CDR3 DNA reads TGTGCCAGCAGCCTGGTGGGGGGGCGGGATGAAGCTTTCTTT. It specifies CASSLVGGRDEAFF.

The CDR3 region has the DNA TGCAGTGCTAGAGATTACGGGGGCGGTAATGAAAAACTGTTTTTT. It codes for CSARDYGGGNEKLFF. This chain joins TRBV20-1 and TRBJ1-4; weak D call: TRBD1 (6 bases). CDR1 is DFQATT and CDR2 is SNEGSKA in the germline V gene (reference sequence). CDR3 length: 15 amino acids. Trimming cost V 0 bases and J 4 bases, with 12 bases left between them.

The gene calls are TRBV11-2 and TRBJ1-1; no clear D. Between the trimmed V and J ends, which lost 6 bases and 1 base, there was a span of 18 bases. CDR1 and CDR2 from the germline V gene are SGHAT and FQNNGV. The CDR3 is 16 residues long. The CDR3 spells CASRTPGALKNTEAFF. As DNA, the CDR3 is TGTGCCAGCAGGACCCCGGGAGCTCTTAAGAACACTGAAGCTTTCTTT.

The CDR3 is CASSQWTSGVYEQYF. Here the CDR3 DNA reads TGCGCCAGCAGCCAGTGGACTAGCGGGGTCTACGAGCAGTACTTC. This chain joins TRBV4-3 and TRBJ2-7, with 12 nucleotides matching TRBD2. The germline CDR1 and CDR2 sequences are LGHNA and YSLEER. This CDR3 spans 15 amino acids. Trimming at V came to 3 bases and at J to 3 bases, leaving 3 bases not matched to a gene.

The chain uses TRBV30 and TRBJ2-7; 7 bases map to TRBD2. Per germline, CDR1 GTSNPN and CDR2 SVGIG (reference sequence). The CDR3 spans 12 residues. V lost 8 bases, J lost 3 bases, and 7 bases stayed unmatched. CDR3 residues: CAVSSGVYEQYF. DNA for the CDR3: TGTGCCGTATCTAGCGGAGTCTACGAGCAGTACTTC.

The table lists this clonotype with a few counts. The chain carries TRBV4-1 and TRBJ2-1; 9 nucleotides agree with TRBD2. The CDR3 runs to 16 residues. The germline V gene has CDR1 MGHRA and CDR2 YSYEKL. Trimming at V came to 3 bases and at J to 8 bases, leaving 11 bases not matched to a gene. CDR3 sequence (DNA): TGCGCCAGCAGCCAGCAATCGGGACTAGCTAGCGATGAGCAGTTCTTC. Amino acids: CASSQQSGLASDEQFF.

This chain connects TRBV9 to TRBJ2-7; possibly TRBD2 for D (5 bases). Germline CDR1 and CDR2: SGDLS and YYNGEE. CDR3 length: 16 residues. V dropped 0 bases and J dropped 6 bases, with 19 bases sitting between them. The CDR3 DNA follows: TGTGCCAGCAGCGTAGGAAATAGCGTACCATTGGGCGAGCAGTACTTC. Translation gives CASSVGNSVPLGEQYF.

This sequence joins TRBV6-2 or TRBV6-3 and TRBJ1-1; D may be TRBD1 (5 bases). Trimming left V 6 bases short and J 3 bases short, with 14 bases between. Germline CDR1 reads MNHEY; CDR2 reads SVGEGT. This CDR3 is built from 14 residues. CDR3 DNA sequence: TGTGCCAGCAGGCAGGGAGGCTTGGACACTGAAGCTTTCTTT. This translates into CASRQGGLDTEAFF.

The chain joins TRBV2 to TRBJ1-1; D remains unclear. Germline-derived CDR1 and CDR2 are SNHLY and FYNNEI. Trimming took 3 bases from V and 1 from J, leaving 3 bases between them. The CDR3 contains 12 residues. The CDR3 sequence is CASSEPNTEAFF. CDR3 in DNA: TGTGCCAGCAGTGAGCCGAACACTGAAGCTTTCTTT.

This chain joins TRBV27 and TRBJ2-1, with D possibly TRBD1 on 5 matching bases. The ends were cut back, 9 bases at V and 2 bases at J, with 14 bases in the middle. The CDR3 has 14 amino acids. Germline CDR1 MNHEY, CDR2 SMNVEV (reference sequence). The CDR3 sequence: CASHVQGPYNEQFF. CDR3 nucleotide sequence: TGTGCCAGTCATGTTCAGGGCCCCTACAATGAGCAGTTCTTC.

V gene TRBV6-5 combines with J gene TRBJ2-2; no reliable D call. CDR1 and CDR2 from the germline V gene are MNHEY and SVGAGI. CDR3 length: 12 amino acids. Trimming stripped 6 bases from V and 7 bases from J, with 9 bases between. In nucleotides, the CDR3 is TGTGCCAGCAGCCCTCGTTACGGGGAGCTGTTTTTT. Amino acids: CASSPRYGELFF.

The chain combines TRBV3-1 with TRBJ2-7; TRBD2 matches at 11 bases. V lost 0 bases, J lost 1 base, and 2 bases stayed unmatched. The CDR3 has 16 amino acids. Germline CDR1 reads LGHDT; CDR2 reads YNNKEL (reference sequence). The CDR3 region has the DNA TGTGCCAGCAGCCAAGAACTAGCGGGAGTATCCTACGAGCAGTACTTC. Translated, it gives CASSQELAGVSYEQYF.

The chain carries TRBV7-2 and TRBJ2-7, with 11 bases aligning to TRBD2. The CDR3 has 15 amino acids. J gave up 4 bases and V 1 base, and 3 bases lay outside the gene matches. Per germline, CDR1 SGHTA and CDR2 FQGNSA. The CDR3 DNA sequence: TGTGCCAGCAGCTTAGAAGGGACTAGCGGTTACGAGCAGTACTTC. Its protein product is CASSLEGTSGYEQYF.

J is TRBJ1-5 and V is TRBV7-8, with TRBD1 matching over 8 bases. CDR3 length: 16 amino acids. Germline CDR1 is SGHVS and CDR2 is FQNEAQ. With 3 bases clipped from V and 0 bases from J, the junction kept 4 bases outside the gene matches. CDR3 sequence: CASSLTGAVSNQPQHF. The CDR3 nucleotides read TGTGCCAGCAGCTTGACAGGGGCGGTTAGCAATCAGCCCCAGCATTTT.

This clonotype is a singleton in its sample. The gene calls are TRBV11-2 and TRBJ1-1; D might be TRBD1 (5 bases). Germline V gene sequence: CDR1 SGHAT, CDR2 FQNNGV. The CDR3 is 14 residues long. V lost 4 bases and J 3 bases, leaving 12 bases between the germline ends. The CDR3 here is CASSYAGGDTEAFF. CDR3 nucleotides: TGTGCCAGCAGCTACGCTGGAGGGGACACTGAAGCTTTCTTT. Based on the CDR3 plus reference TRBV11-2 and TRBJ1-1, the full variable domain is EAGVAQSPRYKIIEKRQSVAFWCNPISGHATLYWYQQILGQGPKLLIQFQNNGVVDDSQLPKDRFSAERLKGVDSTLKIQPAKLEDSAVYLCASSYAGGDTEAFFGQGTRLTVV.

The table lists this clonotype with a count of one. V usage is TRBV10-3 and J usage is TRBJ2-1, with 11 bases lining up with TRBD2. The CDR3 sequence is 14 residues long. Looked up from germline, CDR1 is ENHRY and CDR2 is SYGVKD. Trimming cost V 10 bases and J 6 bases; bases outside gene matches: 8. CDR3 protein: CATDSGRVGNEQFF. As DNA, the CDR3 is TGTGCCACCGATAGCGGGAGGGTTGGCAATGAGCAGTTCTTC.

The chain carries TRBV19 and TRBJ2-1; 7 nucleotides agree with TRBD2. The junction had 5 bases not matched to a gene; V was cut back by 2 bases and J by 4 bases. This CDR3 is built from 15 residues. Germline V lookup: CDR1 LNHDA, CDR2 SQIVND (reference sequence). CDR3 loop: CASSIWRETYNEQFF. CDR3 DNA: TGTGCCAGTAGTATATGGCGGGAGACATACAATGAGCAGTTCTTC.

CDR3 region: CASSPTSTDTQYF. The CDR3 DNA reads as TGCGCCAGCAGCCCTACCAGCACAGATACGCAGTATTTT. The genes are TRBV4-3 and TRBJ2-3; D remains unclear. The CDR3 has 13 amino acids. Trimming pared 4 bases from V and 0 bases from J, leaving 5 bases between. Per the germline V gene, CDR1 is LGHNA and CDR2 is YSLEER.

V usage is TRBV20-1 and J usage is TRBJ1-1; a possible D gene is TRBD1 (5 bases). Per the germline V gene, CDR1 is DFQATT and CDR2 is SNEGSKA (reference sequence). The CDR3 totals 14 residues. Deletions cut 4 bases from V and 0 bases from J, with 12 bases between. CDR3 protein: CSATPWGVNTEAFF. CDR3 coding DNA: TGCAGTGCTACTCCATGGGGGGTGAACACTGAAGCTTTCTTT.

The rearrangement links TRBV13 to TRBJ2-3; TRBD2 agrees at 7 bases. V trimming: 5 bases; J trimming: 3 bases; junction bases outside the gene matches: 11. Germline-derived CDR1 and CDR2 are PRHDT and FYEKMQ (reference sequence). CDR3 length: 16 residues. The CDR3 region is CASSHPSGSSTDTQYF. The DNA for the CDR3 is TGTGCCAGCAGCCACCCTAGCGGTTCTTCGACAGATACGCAGTATTTT.

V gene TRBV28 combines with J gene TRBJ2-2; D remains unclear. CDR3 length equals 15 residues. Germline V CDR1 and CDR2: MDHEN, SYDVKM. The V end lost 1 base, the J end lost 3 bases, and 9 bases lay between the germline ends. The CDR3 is CASSLFDLHTGELFF. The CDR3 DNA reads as TGTGCCAGCAGTTTATTTGACCTCCACACCGGGGAGCTGTTTTTT.

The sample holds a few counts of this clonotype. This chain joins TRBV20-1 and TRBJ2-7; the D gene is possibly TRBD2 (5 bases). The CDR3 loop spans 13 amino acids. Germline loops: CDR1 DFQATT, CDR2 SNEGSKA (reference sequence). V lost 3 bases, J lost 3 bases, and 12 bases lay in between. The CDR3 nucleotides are TGCAGTGCTAGGGTCCCGGGATTCTACGAGCAGTACTTC. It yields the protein CSARVPGFYEQYF.

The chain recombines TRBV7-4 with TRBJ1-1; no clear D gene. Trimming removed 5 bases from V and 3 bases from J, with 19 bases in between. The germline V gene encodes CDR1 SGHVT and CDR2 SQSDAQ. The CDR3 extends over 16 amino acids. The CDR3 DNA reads TGTGCCAGCAGCCCTAGCGGGGTTCATGACGACACTGAAGCTTTCTTT. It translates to CASSPSGVHDDTEAFF.

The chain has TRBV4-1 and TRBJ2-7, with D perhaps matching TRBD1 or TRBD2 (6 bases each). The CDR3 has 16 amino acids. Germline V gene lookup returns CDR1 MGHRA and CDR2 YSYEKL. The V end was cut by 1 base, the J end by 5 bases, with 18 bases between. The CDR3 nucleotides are TGCGCCAGCAGCCAAGGCGAGTGGGGGGCTGGGAACGAGCAGTACTTC. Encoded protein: CASSQGEWGAGNEQYF.

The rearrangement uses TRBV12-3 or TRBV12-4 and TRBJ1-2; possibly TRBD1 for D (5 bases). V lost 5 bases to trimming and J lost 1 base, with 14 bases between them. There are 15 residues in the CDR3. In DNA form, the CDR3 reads TGTGCCAGCAGTCCCCAGGTCAGGGTTAACTATGGCTACACCTTC. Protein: CASSPQVRVNYGYTF.